Following are 22 T cell receptor beta chains from one sample sequenced in a study of OX40 agonist ivuxolimab in advanced cancers. Produced via immunoSEQ multiplex PCR; TCRdb's table is partial and in-frame only. The data hold 59,000 or so clones, with about 87% observed a single time. The sample here was CD4+ or CD8+ T cells sorted from blood, taken in a trial of the OX40 agonist ivuxolimab. The receptors here all came from an adult with an advanced solid tumor such as melanoma, head and neck, liver or kidney cancer.

The V call is TRBV7-9, the J call TRBJ1-4; 10 bases align to TRBD1. V dropped 5 bases and J dropped 3; count of bases not matched to a gene: 6. The CDR3 loop spans 16 amino acids. The germline V gene encodes CDR1 SEHNR and CDR2 FQNEAQ (reference sequence). For the CDR3, the DNA is TGTGCCAGCAGCACACTGGACAGGGGGGCTAATGAAAAACTGTTTTTT. Its translation: CASSTLDRGANEKLFF.

This clone appeared a single time. The rearrangement uses TRBV11-2 and TRBJ1-1; possible D gene TRBD1, 6 bases. From germline, CDR1 is SGHAT and CDR2 FQNNGV. The CDR3 is made up of 14 amino acids. Trimming removed 4 bases at V and 6 bases at J, with 15 bases between. For the CDR3, the DNA is TGTGCCAGCAGCTCTATACAGGGAAGGGCTGAAGCTTTCTTT. This sequence encodes CASSSIQGRAEAFF.

The J gene is TRBJ2-1, the V gene TRBV28; 8 positions agree with TRBD1. The CDR3 is 12 residues long. The germline V gene has CDR1 MDHEN and CDR2 SYDVKM. V shed 9 bases and J 4 bases; nucleotides not matched to a gene: 2. The CDR3 sequence: CASRTGYNEQFF. The CDR3 DNA follows: TGTGCCAGTAGGACAGGGTACAATGAGCAGTTCTTC.

This clone was counted once. This rearrangement joins TRBV6-1 to TRBJ1-5; no clear D gene. CDR3 length: 14 amino acids. V gave up 5 bases and J gave up 5 bases, with 13 bases separating them. Looked up from germline, CDR1 is MNHNS and CDR2 is SASEGT. The CDR3: CASSYRGGDQPQHF. The CDR3 nucleotides read TGTGCCAGCAGTTATCGGGGTGGCGATCAGCCCCAGCATTTT.

This clone was seen a single time. This chain uses TRBV5-1 with TRBJ2-3, with unresolved D. The germline V gene has CDR1 SGHRS and CDR2 YFSETQ. This CDR3 region has 15 residues. The V end was cut by 2 bases, the J end by 0 bases, with 10 bases between. In DNA, the CDR3 is TGCGCCAGCAGCTTCATGCCTTCTAGCACAGATACGCAGTATTTT. Translation gives CASSFMPSSTDTQYF.

The chain recombines TRBV4-1 with TRBJ1-2; D is unclear. V was clipped by 2 bases and J by 1 base, with 5 bases between them. This CDR3 contains 13 residues. Germline CDR1 and CDR2: MGHRA and YSYEKL. The chain's CDR3 is CASSQQLNYGYTF. The CDR3 bases are TGCGCCAGCAGCCAACAACTTAACTATGGCTACACCTTC.

V and J are TRBV5-4 and TRBJ2-3; 9 bases are a match to TRBD2. The V gene's germline CDR1 is SGHNT and CDR2 YYREEE (reference sequence). The V and J ends lost 4 bases and 2 bases, in that order; junction bases with no gene match: 11. There are 17 residues in the CDR3. The CDR3 sequence: CASSEFLAGVSTDTQYF. The CDR3 nucleotides are TGTGCCAGCAGCGAATTCTTAGCGGGGGTGTCCACAGATACGCAGTATTTT.

The chain recombines TRBV19 with TRBJ1-5; the D gene is possibly TRBD1 (5 bases). The V gene lost 5 bases and the J gene lost 0 bases, with 20 bases spanning the gap. From germline, CDR1 is LNHDA and CDR2 SQIVND (reference sequence). This CDR3 is 18 amino acids long. CDR3 sequence reads: CASSREGRHFYSNQPQHF. Here the CDR3 DNA reads TGTGCCAGTAGTCGGGAGGGGCGGCACTTTTATAGCAATCAGCCCCAGCATTTT.

The chain joins TRBV7-8 to TRBJ2-3; weak D call: TRBD2 (5 bases). Germline CDR1 is SGHVS and CDR2 is FQNEAQ. The CDR3 contains 13 residues. Trimming took off 2 bases at V and 6 bases at J, with 9 bases between the two ends. CDR3 bases: TGTGCCAGCAGCTTAATCCCGGGGGATACGCAGTATTTT. Its translation: CASSLIPGDTQYF.

The J gene is TRBJ1-3, the V gene TRBV2; 7 bases agree with TRBD1. From germline, CDR1 is SNHLY and CDR2 FYNNEI. The CDR3 extends over 14 amino acids. The junction had 4 bases not matched to a gene; V was cut back by 8 bases and J by 0 bases. The DNA of the CDR3 is TGTGCCAGCGGAAGACAGGGCTCTGGAAACACCATATATTTT. It codes for CASGRQGSGNTIYF.

V usage is TRBV7-6 and J usage is TRBJ2-3; D may be TRBD1 or TRBD2 (5 bases each). In germline, CDR1 is SGHVS, CDR2 FNYEAQ. The CDR3 is 17 amino acids. V lost 2 bases to trimming and J lost 5 bases, with 20 bases between them. The CDR3 sequence: CASSLLGPTAAKDTQYF. CDR3 in DNA: TGTGCCAGCAGCTTACTGGGACCAACGGCGGCTAAAGATACGCAGTATTTT.

This sequence joins TRBV7-8 and TRBJ2-5; TRBD2 agrees at 11 bases. The J call may be wrong; the DNA end is better matched by TRBJ2-7. Germline lookup yields CDR1 SGHVS and CDR2 FQNEAQ. CDR3 length equals 15 residues. The CDR3 DNA reads TGTGCCAGCAGCGGCCGACTAGCGGGACTGTACGAGCAGTACTTC. It is translated as CASSGRLAGLYEQYF.

The chain couples TRBV10-3 to TRBJ2-1; TRBD1 agrees at 10 bases. Germline assignment: CDR1 ENHRY and CDR2 SYGVKD. The CDR3 contains 14 residues. V lost 8 bases to trimming and J lost 8 bases; unmatched junction nucleotides: 9. The CDR3 DNA sequence: TGTGCCATCCGGCGGGACAGGGGCGTGGATGAGCAGTTCTTC. Translation gives CAIRRDRGVDEQFF.

The chain links TRBV5-1 to TRBJ2-7; D perhaps matches TRBD2 (5 bases). V was clipped by 0 bases and J by 6 bases, with 19 bases between them. The CDR3 extends over 16 amino acids. CDR1 is SGHRS, CDR2 YFSETQ, per germline. The CDR3 bases are TGCGCCAGCAGCTTGGGGAGGTCGGGTGCATTCGGCGAGCAGTACTTC. The encoded protein is CASSLGRSGAFGEQYF.

This clone was seen a single time. The CDR3 loop reads CSVEYWLPPGQGYTEAFF. In DNA, the CDR3 is TGCAGCGTTGAATATTGGCTGCCTCCGGGACAGGGGTACACTGAAGCTTTCTTT. V usage is TRBV29-1 and J usage is TRBJ1-1, with 10 bases aligning to TRBD1. The germline V gene encodes CDR1 SQVTM and CDR2 ANQGSEA. V lost 2 bases to trimming and J lost 3 bases; unmatched junction nucleotides: 15. The CDR3 contains 18 residues.

This clone was observed a handful of times. The chain carries TRBV7-2 and TRBJ1-1, with D hard to call. Germline V gene data show CDR1 as SGHTA and CDR2 as FQGNSA. Trimming shortened V by 5 bases and J by 1 base, and 20 bases separated the two germline ends. The CDR3 has 17 amino acids. This CDR3 is CASSLYGRMKRNTEAFF. Written as DNA, the CDR3 is TGTGCCAGCAGCCTCTATGGCAGGATGAAGCGGAACACTGAAGCTTTCTTT.

The rearrangement links TRBV20-1 to TRBJ2-1; the match to TRBD2 covers 10 bases. After removal of 6 bases from V and 15 bases from J, the junction contained 8 bases not matched to a gene. The CDR3 is made up of 11 amino acids. The germline V gene encodes CDR1 DFQATT and CDR2 SNEGSKA (reference sequence). This CDR3 reads CSAQTAGGMFF. CDR3 nucleotides: TGCAGTGCCCAAACAGCGGGGGGGATGTTCTTC.

The chain uses TRBV6-1 and TRBJ1-5; D is unresolved. The CDR3 is 13 residues long. Germline V gene lookup returns CDR1 MNHNS and CDR2 SASEGT. Trimming took off 6 bases at V and 3 bases at J, with 9 bases between the two ends. The CDR3 coding sequence is TGTGCCAGCAGGGAGGCTATCAATCAGCCCCAGCATTTT. Translation gives CASREAINQPQHF.

The chain couples TRBV7-8 to TRBJ2-7; D uncertain. The CDR3 runs to 11 residues. Trimming stripped 3 bases from V and 4 bases from J, with 4 bases between. Germline lookup yields CDR1 SGHVS and CDR2 FQNEAQ. The CDR3 here is CASSFRYEQYF. In DNA form, the CDR3 reads TGTGCCAGCAGCTTCCGTTACGAGCAGTACTTC.

The CDR3 region is CASSRGGGQETQYF. For the CDR3, the DNA is TGTGCCAGCAGCCGGGGCGGGGGCCAAGAGACCCAGTACTTC. The chain joins TRBV5-4 to TRBJ2-5, with 7 positions matching TRBD2. The CDR3 has 14 amino acids. V was clipped by 4 bases and J by 1 base; unmatched bases: 4. CDR1 is SGHNT, CDR2 YYREEE, per germline (reference sequence).

This chain joins TRBV7-2 and TRBJ1-1; D unresolved. Trimming shortened V by 6 bases and J by 0 bases, and 14 bases separated the two germline ends. CDR3 length: 15 amino acids. Germline assignment: CDR1 SGHTA and CDR2 FQGNSA. The CDR3 DNA reads as TGTGCCAGCAGTAACGGACCGGGTATGAACACTGAAGCTTTCTTT. As protein: CASSNGPGMNTEAFF.

The V call is TRBV5-6, the J call TRBJ1-2, with D uncertain. V shed 2 bases and J shed 8 bases, with 13 bases lying between them. There are 13 residues in the CDR3. Germline CDR1 SGHDT, CDR2 YYEEEE. The CDR3 protein is CASSLGSVVGYTF. CDR3 in DNA: TGTGCCAGCAGCTTAGGGTCGGTCGTGGGCTACACCTTC.